The subject of this entry is one T cell receptor (beta chain). Libraries were prepared by immunoSEQ multiplex PCR; TCRdb keeps only in-frame clonotypes and omits some of them. The sample lists 40,000 to 50,000 clones, around 90% occurring once. These data belong to a study of resident and recirculating memory T cells in vitiligo. The sequence was obtained from a male donor with vitiligo. Material: blood.

The CDR3 is CASSRGQGTYEQYF. The CDR3 coding sequence is TGTGCCAGCAGCAGGGGACAGGGAACCTACGAGCAGTACTTC. This rearrangement joins TRBV11-2 to TRBJ2-7; 9 bases align to TRBD1. Germline trimming cut 5 bases from V and 2 bases from J; bases unmatched to any gene: 4. Germline lookup yields CDR1 SGHAT and CDR2 FQNNGV. CDR3 size: 14 residues. The full variable domain, rest sourced from reference TRBV11-2 and TRBJ2-7, is EAGVAQSPRYKIIEKRQSVAFWCNPISGHATLYWYQQILGQGPKLLIQFQNNGVVDDSQLPKDRFSAERLKGVDSTLKIQPAKLEDSAVYLCASSRGQGTYEQYFGPGTRLTVT.